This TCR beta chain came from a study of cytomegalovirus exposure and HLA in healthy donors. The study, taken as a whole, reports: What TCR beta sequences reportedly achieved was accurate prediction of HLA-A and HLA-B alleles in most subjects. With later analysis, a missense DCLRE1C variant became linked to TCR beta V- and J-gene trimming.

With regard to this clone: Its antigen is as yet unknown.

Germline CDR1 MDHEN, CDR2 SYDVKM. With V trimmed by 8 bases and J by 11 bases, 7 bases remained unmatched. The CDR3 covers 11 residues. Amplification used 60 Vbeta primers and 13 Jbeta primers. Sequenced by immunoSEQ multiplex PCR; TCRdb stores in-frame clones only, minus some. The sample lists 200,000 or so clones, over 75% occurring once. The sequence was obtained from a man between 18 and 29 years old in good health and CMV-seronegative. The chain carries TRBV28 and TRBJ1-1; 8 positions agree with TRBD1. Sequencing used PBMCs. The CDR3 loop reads CASEIRDRAFF. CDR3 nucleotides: TGTGCCAGCGAAATCCGGGACAGGGCTTTCTTT.